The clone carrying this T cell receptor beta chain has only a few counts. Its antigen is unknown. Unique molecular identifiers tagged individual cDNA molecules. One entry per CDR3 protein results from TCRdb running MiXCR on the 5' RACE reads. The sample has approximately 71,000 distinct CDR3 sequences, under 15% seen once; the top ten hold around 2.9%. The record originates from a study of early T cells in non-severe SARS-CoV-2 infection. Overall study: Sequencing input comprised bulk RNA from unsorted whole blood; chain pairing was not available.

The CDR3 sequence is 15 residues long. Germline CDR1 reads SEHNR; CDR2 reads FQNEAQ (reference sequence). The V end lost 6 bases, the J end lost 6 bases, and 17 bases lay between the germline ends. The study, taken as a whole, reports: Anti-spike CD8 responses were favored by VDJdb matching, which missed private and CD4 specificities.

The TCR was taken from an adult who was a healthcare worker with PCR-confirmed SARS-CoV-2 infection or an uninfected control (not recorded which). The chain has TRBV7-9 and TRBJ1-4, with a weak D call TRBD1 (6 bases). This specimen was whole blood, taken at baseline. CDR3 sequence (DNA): TGTGCCAGCAGGCCGGGGTTGGGGGCTCATGAAAAACTGTTTTTT. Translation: CASRPGLGAHEKLFF.